This TCR beta chain was found in a study of brain T cells in children with intractable seizures. The CDR3 runs to 17 residues. The germline V gene encodes CDR1 PRHDT and CDR2 FYEKMQ (reference sequence). Pre-surgery treatment included at least one anti-epileptic drug. Clones were read by immunoSEQ multiplex PCR, and TCRdb kept only the in-frame ones, dropping some. The sample shows 100,000 to 120,000 clones, approximately 94% of them seen only once. About this clone itself: At one end, the junction sequence differs from germline, possibly due to a read error.

The sequenced sample was peripheral blood, obtained at surgery. This receptor was taken from a boy in the first two years of life with hemimegalencephaly and intractable seizures. V usage is TRBV13 and J usage is TRBJ2-1; D possibly corresponds to TRBD2 (7 bases). CDR3 sequence (DNA): TGTGCCAGCAGCCTAGGGGGGGCTAGCGGTTCCTACAATGAGCAGTTCTTC. It codes for CASSLGGASGSYNEQFF.